This T cell receptor beta chain was captured by sequencing in a study of OX40 agonist ivuxolimab in advanced cancers. As for the study more broadly: Ivuxolimab was an agonistic, fully human IgG2 monoclonal antibody directed against OX40 (CD134), a costimulatory receptor. Prior anti-PD-1, anti-PD-L1 or anti-CTLA-4 therapy was permitted, and checkpoint inhibitors had been received by approximately 39% of dose-escalation patients. Intravenous ivuxolimab was administered to patients every 2 weeks at six dose levels: 0.01, 0.1, 0.3, 1.5, 3 and 10 mg/kg. Among the 50 to 55 dose-escalation patients, approximately 20 had hepatocellular carcinoma, roughly 15 melanoma, 9 renal cell carcinoma and 9 head and neck cancer. Three dose-escalation patients achieved partial responses, one with hepatocellular carcinoma and two with cutaneous melanoma. The paper covers the monotherapy dose-escalation part of the phase I ivuxolimab trial, which included N ≈ 50 patients. In the dose-escalation cohort, more than 80% of patients were male, and the mean age was 60 years with a range of roughly 20 to 79. The point of sequencing TCRbeta in the periphery was to test whether ivuxolimab changed TCR sequence diversity and drove clonal T-cell expansion. Overall results and qualifications from the work: Partial responders in the 0.1-3.0 mg/kg groups had among the lowest normalized peripheral clonal expansion, especially among CD8+ T cells. On average, CD8+ T cells showed more expanded clones than CD4+ T cells after ivuxolimab. Clonal expansion of both CD4+ and CD8+ blood T cells was observed from baseline to week 6 at doses 0.1 to 3.0 mg/kg. Which antigens the clonally expanded peripheral T cells were specific for was not determined. Low levels of normalized T-cell clonal expansion were also seen in some patients who did not respond.

Patients with a history of autoimmune disease or receiving systemic immunosuppression were excluded from the trial. Peripheral blood for TCR sequencing was collected from all dose cohorts at baseline, on cycle 4 day 1, and on cycle 7 day 1. Samples came from an open-label, multicenter, first-in-human phase I dose-escalation trial of ivuxolimab. The trial enrolled adults with locally advanced or metastatic head and neck squamous cell, hepatocellular, melanoma or renal cell carcinoma. Before TCR sequencing, CD4+ T cells and CD8+ T cells were sorted from peripheral blood as separate populations. V lost 2 bases and J lost 6 bases; the stretch between them is 12 bases long. According to the germline V gene, CDR1 reads SGHDT and CDR2 reads YYEEEE. The CDR3 starts with the cysteine, ends with the phenylalanine, and has 13 residues. The read is trimmed to its CDR3 DNA, 39 bases read in frame from base 1.

Worth noting for this clone: It lacks a known antigen. Nothing much larger sits one base from this clone, and base qualities are not available.

For sequencing of the TCRbeta CDR3 region, genomic DNA was extracted from the sorted cells. The immunoSEQ Assay was used for sequencing of TCRbeta CDR3 regions. The table comes from immuneACCESS by way of TCRdb, which keeps in-frame sequences with V and J called. Part of the clones is missing from these tables; in studies checked, under half for an unresolved V gene and the rest for unknown reasons. For this sample the table gives 70,000 or so clones, of which around 87% were detected only once. The top ten hold around 6.5% of the sample. The chain was built from TRBV5-6 and TRBJ2-7, with the D segment possibly TRBD1 or TRBD2, each aligning over 6 bases. The sequences come from CD4+ or CD8+ T cells sorted from blood, collected in a trial of the OX40 agonist ivuxolimab. This receptor was obtained from an adult with an advanced solid tumor such as melanoma, head and neck, liver or kidney cancer. The CDR3 corresponds to CASSFTGTVEQYF. The DNA reads as follows: TGTGCCAGCAGCTTTACAGGGACTGTCGAGCAGTACTTC.